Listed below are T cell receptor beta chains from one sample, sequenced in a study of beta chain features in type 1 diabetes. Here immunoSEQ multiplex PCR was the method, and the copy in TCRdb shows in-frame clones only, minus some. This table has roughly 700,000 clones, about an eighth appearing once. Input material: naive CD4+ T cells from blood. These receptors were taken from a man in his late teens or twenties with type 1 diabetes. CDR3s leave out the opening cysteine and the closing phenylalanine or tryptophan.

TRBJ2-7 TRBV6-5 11 ASAGTGVYEQY
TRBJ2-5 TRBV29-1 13 SVERGQGVQETQY
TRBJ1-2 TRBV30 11 AWIIGTGPGYT
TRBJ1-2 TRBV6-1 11 ASEGSTNYGYT
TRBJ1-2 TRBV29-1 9 SVEDPAGYT
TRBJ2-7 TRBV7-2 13 ASSPQTGTFDEQY
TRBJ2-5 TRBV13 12 ASSTTGGPETQY
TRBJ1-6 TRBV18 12 ASSPGIGNSPLH
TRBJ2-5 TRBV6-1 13 ASTHSGGDQETQY
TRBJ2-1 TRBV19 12 ASSIDRARDEQF
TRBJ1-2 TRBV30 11 AWSPHTEGGYT
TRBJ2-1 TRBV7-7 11 ASSLGFYNEQF
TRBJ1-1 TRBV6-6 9 ASTVNTEAF
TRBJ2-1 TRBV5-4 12 ASSRKQGYNEQF
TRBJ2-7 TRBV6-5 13 ASSYLSGPSYEQY
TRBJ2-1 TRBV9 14 ASSVEGLAGANEQF
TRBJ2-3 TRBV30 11 AWRGLPRDTQY
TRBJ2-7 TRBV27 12 ASSWTGASYEQY
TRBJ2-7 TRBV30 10 AWSYLSDEQY
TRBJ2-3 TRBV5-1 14 ASSTGTSGGTDTQY
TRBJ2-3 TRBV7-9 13 ASSWEGLSTDTQY
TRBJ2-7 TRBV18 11 ASSPPSGSEQY
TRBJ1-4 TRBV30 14 AWSRPRGRINEKLF
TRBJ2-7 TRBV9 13 ASSVRTGDSYEQY